This T cell receptor (beta chain) stems from a study of CD8+CD57+ T cells in acquired aplastic anemia (dated by TCRdb to the late 2010s). Background on the whole study: A mean of about 3 ug of DNA, ranging from roughly 0.19 to 27.4 ug, was extracted from sorted CD4+ and CD8+ cells. An average of around 9.8 million reads for CD4+ cells and roughly 12 million reads for CD8+ cells was obtained from healthy donor samples.

Genomic DNA served as template for TCR beta VDJ combination and CDR3 sequence profiling. An Illumina HiSeq 2000 was used for TCR repertoire sequencing. The paper's data handling went like this. Repertoire assessment relied on Simpson's diversity index, CDR3 size and DJ length profiles, and TRBV/TRBJ rearrangement plots. The most abundant DNA sequence in the deep sequencing data was defined as the immunodominant clone. CDR3 amino acid sequences were screened for sharing across subjects and compared with published repertoires and the VDJdb database. The public reads were quality trimmed at Q25 with fastp and then assembled into clones with MiXCR by TCRdb, keeping productive beta chains. Here each entry gathers all rows of one CDR3 protein and keeps the most common genes and DNA. The V and J calls and clone size come from TCRdb's table, not from the authors' own analysis. Counted in this sample were hundreds of thousands of distinct CDR3 sequences; about two thirds of them appeared once. Jointly, the top ten make up approximately 4% of the sample.

Inclusive of the bounding cysteine and phenylalanine, the CDR3 is 15 residues long. The entry retains the CDR3 DNA only, 45 bases that are in frame from base 1. Trimming at the junction amounts to 5 bases on V and 5 bases on J, and the germline ends lie 18 bases apart. According to the germline V gene, CDR1 reads SGHTA and CDR2 reads FQGTGA. TCR repertoires of sorted CD4+ and CD8+ blood T cells from severe aplastic anemia patients and healthy subjects were deep-sequenced in the study. Ficoll-Paque density gradient centrifugation was used to isolate peripheral blood mononuclear cells. Before DNA extraction, CD4+ and CD8+ T cells were sorted with FACS or magnetic beads. About this clonotype itself: No cognate antigen has been identified for it. No much larger clone exists at a distance of one base, and base qualities are not known.

Study-wide conclusions, independent of this receptor: Roughly 30 CD8+ CDR3 sequences were shared between patients and controls but appeared highly expressed in patients and within their immunodominant clones. CD8+ Simpson's diversity did not differ significantly between patients and healthy controls (P=0.060).

The chain was built from TRBV7-3 and TRBJ2-5; the D gene remains uncertain. The receptor's source is a human donor in good health, serving as a control. Specimen: sorted CD4+, CD8+, or CD8+CD57+ T cells (not recorded which) from PBMCs. CDR3 region: CASSVAENTEETQYF. The DNA reads TGTGCCAGCAGCGTAGCCGAGAACACCGAGGAGACCCAGTACTTC.